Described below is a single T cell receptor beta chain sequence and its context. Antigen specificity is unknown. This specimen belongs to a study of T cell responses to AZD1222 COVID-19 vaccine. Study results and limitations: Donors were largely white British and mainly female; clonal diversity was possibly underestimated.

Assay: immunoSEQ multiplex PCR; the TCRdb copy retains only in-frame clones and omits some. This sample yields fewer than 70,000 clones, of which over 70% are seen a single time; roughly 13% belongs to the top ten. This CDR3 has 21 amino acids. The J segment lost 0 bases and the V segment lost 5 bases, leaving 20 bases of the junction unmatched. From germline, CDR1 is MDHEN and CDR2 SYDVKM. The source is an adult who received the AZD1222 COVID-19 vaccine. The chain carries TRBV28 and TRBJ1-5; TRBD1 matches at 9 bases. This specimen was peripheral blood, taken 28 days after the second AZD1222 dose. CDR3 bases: TGTGCCAGCAGTCCTAACCGGGACAGGGACCCAAATTTTTATAGCAATCAGCCCCAGCATTTT. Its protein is CASSPNRDRDPNFYSNQPQHF.